This T cell receptor beta chain was obtained from a study of technical replicates of blood from several donors. The CDR3 loop spans 15 amino acids. Losses at the gene ends were 4 bases for V and 5 bases for J; bases not matched to a gene: 7. Germline values: CDR1 KGHSH, CDR2 LQKENI. This table comes from immunoSEQ multiplex PCR, and its TCRdb copy is limited to in-frame clones, with some not included. The table records about 80,000 clones, around 91% of them present only once. Material: T cells isolated from PBMCs. This TCR was sampled from a human donor in good health. This chain links TRBV18 with TRBJ2-3; 9 bases line up with TRBD2. The CDR3 DNA is TGTGCCAGCTCACTACAGCGGGAGGAGGAAGATACGCAGTATTTT. The encoded protein is CASSLQREEEDTQYF.